These T cell receptor beta chains were read from a single sample in a study of blood T cell repertoires in COVID-19. The data were produced by immunoSEQ multiplex PCR, yet TCRdb's version contains in-frame clones alone and is incomplete. This sample has about 440,000 clones; approximately 90% occur once, and the top ten carry about 2%. Material for sequencing was PBMCs or T cells enriched from blood (not recorded which). These receptor sequences come from a woman under 30 with acute COVID-19. Each CDR3 is given with its conserved first and last residue. D genes are given only for firm matches. Size is omitted from some rows. Given values are once, few, many or a class for expanded clones.

>TRBJ1-4|TRBV7-2|-|-
TGTGCCAGCAGCGCACAGGGACCAACTAATGAAAAACTGTTTTTT
CASSAQGPTNEKLFF
>TRBJ2-1|TRBV10-2|TRBD2|-
TGCGCCAGCAGGGACCGGACTAGCGGGAGCTACAATGAGCAGTTCTTC
CASRDRTSGSYNEQFF
>TRBJ2-2|TRBV7-2|-|few
TGTGCCAGCAGCTCCCACAGGAACACCGGGGAGCTGTTTTTT
CASSSHRNTGELFF
>TRBJ1-4|TRBV9|TRBD1|few
TGTGCCAGCAGCGTCTCAGGGGGCGGTTATAATGAAAAACTGTTTTTT
CASSVSGGGYNEKLFF
>TRBJ2-7|TRBV7-2|-|-
TGTGCCAGCAGCTTAGCGGCTAGTATTGCCTACGAGCAGTACTTC
CASSLAASIAYEQYF
>TRBJ2-5|TRBV13|-|-
TGTGCCAGCAGCTCTCGACAGAAACAAGAGACCCAGTACTTC
CASSSRQKQETQYF
>TRBJ1-1|TRBV5-5|-|once
TGTGCCAGCAGCTTGGCCGACAGGACTGAAGCTTTCTTT
CASSLADRTEAFF
>TRBJ2-6|TRBV6-5|-|-
TGTGCCAGCAGACCCAAGCGCTCTGGGGCCAACGTCCTGACTTTC
CASRPKRSGANVLTF
>TRBJ1-2|TRBV4-3|-|-
TGCGCCAGCAGCGAGAGTCAGGGGGGCTACACCTTC
CASSESQGGYTF
>TRBJ2-7|TRBV18|TRBD2|-
TGTGCCAGCTCACCAGGACTAGCGGGAGCCGAGCAGTACTTC
CASSPGLAGAEQYF
>TRBJ2-1|TRBV5-5|-|-
TGTGCCAGCAGCTACCCGTTCACTACCAATGAGCAGTTCTTC
CASSYPFTTNEQFF
>TRBJ1-2|TRBV28|TRBD1|-
TGTGCCAGCGGGATGGGACAGTTTCCTTTTGGCTACACCTTC
CASGMGQFPFGYTF
>TRBJ2-1|TRBV14|TRBD2|-
TGTGCCAGCAGCCAAACTAGCGGCACATACAATGAGCAGTTCTTC
CASSQTSGTYNEQFF
>TRBJ2-5|TRBV7-2|-|-
TGTGCCAGCAGCTCACCAAAACGGGAGACCCAGTACTTC
CASSSPKRETQYF
>TRBJ2-6|TRBV5-4|-|-
TGTGCCAGCAGCTCCCGGGACACGTCGAGCTCTGGGGCCAACGTCCTGACTTTC
CASSSRDTSSSGANVLTF
>TRBJ1-2|TRBV28|TRBD1|-
TGTGCCAGCAGCTCCCCCGGACAGGGGTATGGCTACACCTTC
CASSSPGQGYGYTF
>TRBJ1-1|TRBV5-1|-|-
TGCGCCAGCAGCTTGGGACAGCCGAACACTGAAGCTTTCTTT
CASSLGQPNTEAFF
>TRBJ2-2|TRBV15|-|-
TGTGCCACCAGCAGAGGGGTCAGCAGGGACTACACCGGGGAGCTGTTTTTT
CATSRGVSRDYTGELFF
>TRBJ2-7|TRBV7-9|TRBD2|-
TGTGCCAGCAGCTTAGAAGGGAGGGGCAGCGAGCAGTACTTC
CASSLEGRGSEQYF
>TRBJ1-5|TRBV19|-|once
TGTGCCAGTAGCGTTCTGGAGGCCGCTATCGATCAGCCCCAGCATTTT
CASSVLEAAIDQPQHF
>TRBJ1-3|TRBV7-2|-|-
TGTGCCAGCAGCGTGAAGGGGGCTGGAAACACCATATATTTT
CASSVKGAGNTIYF
>TRBJ2-3|TRBV27|-|-
TGTGCCAGCAGTTTAATCTCCGGACTGAGCACAGATACGCAGTATTTT
CASSLISGLSTDTQYF
>TRBJ1-2|TRBV3-1/TRBV3-2|-|-
TGTGCCAGCAGCCGGAGGGTTGGCTATGGCTACACCTTC
CASSRRVGYGYTF
>TRBJ1-2|TRBV24-1|TRBD1|once
TGTGCCACCAGTGAACGGACAGGCGTTTATGGCTACACCTTC
CATSERTGVYGYTF
>TRBJ1-2|TRBV25-1|-|once
TGTGCCAGCAGTGGAGTTCACAGGGCCTCTGGCTACACCTTC
CASSGVHRASGYTF
>TRBJ2-6|TRBV7-9|-|-
TGTGCCAGCAGCCCACTAGAAGGCGGGGCCAACGTCCTGACTTTC
CASSPLEGGANVLTF
>TRBJ1-2|TRBV9|TRBD1|-
TGTGCCAGCAGCGTAGAAGGTTGGGGACAGGGTATTGGAGGCTACACCTTC
CASSVEGWGQGIGGYTF
>TRBJ1-1|TRBV19|-|-
TGTGCCAGTAGTATAATGGGATTACAGGATACGAAGGACACTGAAGCTTTCTTT
CASSIMGLQDTKDTEAFF
>TRBJ1-1|TRBV3-1/TRBV3-2|-|-
TGTGCCAGCAGCCAAGGGACTGCCCTGAACACTGAAGCTTTCTTT
CASSQGTALNTEAFF
>TRBJ1-2|TRBV28|TRBD1|-
TGTGCCAGCAGTTCTCACCGGACAGGGACCACCCCTGGCTACACCTTC
CASSSHRTGTTPGYTF
>TRBJ2-2|TRBV5-1|-|-
TGCGCCAGCAGCTTGGCAGGGCCCAACACCGGGGAGCTGTTTTTT
CASSLAGPNTGELFF
>TRBJ2-1|TRBV27|-|once
TGTGCCACCGGACGGGGAGGCAATGAGCAGTTCTTC
CATGRGGNEQFF
>TRBJ2-1|TRBV19|TRBD2|-
TGTGCCAGTAGCGAGACTAGCGGGACTTACAATGAGCAGTTCTTC
CASSETSGTYNEQFF
>TRBJ2-3|TRBV4-1|-|-
TGCGCCAGCAGCCAAGATTCCGGGAATACGCAGTATTTT
CASSQDSGNTQYF
>TRBJ1-6|TRBV5-6|-|-
TGTGCCAGCAGCTTGTGGGTGACGGGTTCACCCCTCCACTTT
CASSLWVTGSPLHF
>TRBJ1-2|TRBV18|-|-
TGTGCCAGCTCACTAACCGACATCTACTATGGCTACACCTTC
CASSLTDIYYGYTF
>TRBJ1-4|TRBV7-8|TRBD1|-
TGTGCCAGCAGCCTAGACAACAGGGGCGTTGCAACTAATGAAAAACTGTTTTTT
CASSLDNRGVATNEKLFF
>TRBJ2-1|TRBV28|TRBD2|-
TGTGCCAGCAGTCCCCATGGGGCGGGAGGGCCCGGCTACAATGAGCAGTTCTTC
CASSPHGAGGPGYNEQFF
>TRBJ2-7|TRBV12-5|TRBD1|-
TGTGCTAGTGGTTTGACCACCGGGACAGGGGGGTACGAGCAGTACTTC
CASGLTTGTGGYEQYF
>TRBJ1-1|TRBV5-1|-|-
TGCGCCAGCAGCGAAGGACACGTGAACACTGAAGCTTTCTTT
CASSEGHVNTEAFF
>TRBJ2-7|TRBV7-8|TRBD1|-
TGTGCCAGCAGCTTAAGTACGGGACAGCAGTACGAGCAGTACTTC
CASSLSTGQQYEQYF
>TRBJ2-1|TRBV7-6|TRBD1|-
TGTGCCAGCAGCTTAAATCAGGGGGCAACCTACAATGAGCAGTTCTTC
CASSLNQGATYNEQFF
>TRBJ2-1|TRBV5-4|TRBD2|-
TGTGCCAGCAGCTTGGCCCCCGGGACTAGCGGGAGATCGAATGAGCAGTTCTTC
CASSLAPGTSGRSNEQFF
>TRBJ2-3|TRBV3-1/TRBV3-2|TRBD2|-
TGTGCCAGCAGCCAGGGACTAGCGGGGGGATGGGCTGACTCGAATACAGATACGCAGTATTTT
CASSQGLAGGWADSNTDTQYF
>TRBJ2-7|TRBV6-1|-|-
TGTGCCAGCAGTGAAAGGAGCGCAGTCTCATCCTACGAGCAGTACTTC
CASSERSAVSSYEQYF
>TRBJ2-7|TRBV6-5|TRBD1|-
TGTGCCAGCAGCCTGACAGGGGTTAGGGGCTACGAGCAGTACTTC
CASSLTGVRGYEQYF
>TRBJ2-7|TRBV15|TRBD1|-
TGTGCCACCAGCAGGGACAGGGTATCCTACGAGCAGTACTTC
CATSRDRVSYEQYF
>TRBJ2-7|TRBV7-8|-|once
TGTGCCAGCAGCTCCAACGCAGGGGACGAGCAGTACTTC
CASSSNAGDEQYF
>TRBJ2-2|TRBV10-3|TRBD1|-
TGTGCCATCAGGACAGGGTCGAACACCGGGGAGCTGTTTTTT
CAIRTGSNTGELFF
>TRBJ1-2|TRBV29-1|TRBD1|-
TGCAGCTTAAGGGACAGGGCGGCCCCCTATGGCTACACCTTC
CSLRDRAAPYGYTF